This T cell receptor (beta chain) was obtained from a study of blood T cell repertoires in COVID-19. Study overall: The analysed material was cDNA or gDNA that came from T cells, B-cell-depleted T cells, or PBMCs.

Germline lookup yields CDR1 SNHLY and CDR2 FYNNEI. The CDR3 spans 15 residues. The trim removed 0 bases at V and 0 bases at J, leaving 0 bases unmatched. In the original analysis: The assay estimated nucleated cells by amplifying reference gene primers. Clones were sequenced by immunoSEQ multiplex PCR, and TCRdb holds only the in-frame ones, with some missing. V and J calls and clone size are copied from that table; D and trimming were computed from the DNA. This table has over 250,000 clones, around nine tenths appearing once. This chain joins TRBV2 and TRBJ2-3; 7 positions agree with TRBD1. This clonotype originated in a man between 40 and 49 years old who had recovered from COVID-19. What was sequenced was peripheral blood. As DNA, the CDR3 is TGTGCCAGCAGTGAAGCGGGACAGAGCACAGATACGCAGTATTTT. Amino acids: CASSEAGQSTDTQYF.